This T cell receptor (beta chain) was recovered during a study of CD8+CD57+ T cells in acquired aplastic anemia. About the study: Sorting CD4+ and CD8+ cells gave DNA averaging roughly 3.5 ug. General observations from the study: Patients and controls shared some 30 CD8+ CDR3 sequences, highly expressed in patients. In CD8+ cells, Simpson's diversity showed no significant difference between patients and controls.

This clonotype was counted ten times or more. What it recognizes is unknown. Using genomic DNA as the template, TCR beta VDJ and CDR3 profiling was carried out. TCRdb re-analysed the reads in MiXCR, keeping a single row per CDR3 protein. This table holds roughly 58,000 distinct CDR3 sequences, 55% found once. This CDR3 is built from 16 residues. V was pared by 1 base and J by 2 bases, with 6 bases of the junction left unmatched. The chain recombines TRBV12-3 or TRBV12-4 with TRBJ1-2; 8 nucleotides match TRBD1. Sequencing was carried out using sorted CD4+, CD8+, or CD8+CD57+ T cells (not recorded which) from PBMCs. The clonotype was recovered from a human donor in good health, serving as a control. The CDR3 here is CASSLVTGAPNYGYTF. CDR3 nucleotides: TGTGCCAGCAGTTTAGTGACAGGGGCTCCAAACTATGGCTACACCTTC.